The present T cell receptor (beta chain) was sequenced within a study of lymphopenia after photon versus proton radiotherapy. Study results and limitations: After lymphocyte nadir, photon-treated repertoires showed oligoclonal expansion, especially CD8+ Temra.

TCRdb keeps only in-frame clones here, not all; method: immunoSEQ multiplex PCR. The repertoire consists of approximately 12,000 clones, with about nine tenths occurring once and the leading ten covering around 3.3%. About this clone itself: Its antigen is as yet unknown.

The junction had 11 bases not matched to a gene; V was cut back by 7 bases and J by 2 bases. The germline gives CDR1 SNHLY, CDR2 FYNNEI. CDR3 size: 16 residues. The chain employs TRBV2 and TRBJ2-3; 8 bases line up with TRBD1. The receptor was derived from a man in his sixties with pancreatic cancer. Sequenced here: peripheral blood, sampled from a patient treated with photon-based radiotherapy. The CDR3 coding sequence is TGTGCCAGCACCCGATTTCCGGGACAGGCCACAGATACGCAGTATTTT. Amino acid sequence: CASTRFPGQATDTQYF.